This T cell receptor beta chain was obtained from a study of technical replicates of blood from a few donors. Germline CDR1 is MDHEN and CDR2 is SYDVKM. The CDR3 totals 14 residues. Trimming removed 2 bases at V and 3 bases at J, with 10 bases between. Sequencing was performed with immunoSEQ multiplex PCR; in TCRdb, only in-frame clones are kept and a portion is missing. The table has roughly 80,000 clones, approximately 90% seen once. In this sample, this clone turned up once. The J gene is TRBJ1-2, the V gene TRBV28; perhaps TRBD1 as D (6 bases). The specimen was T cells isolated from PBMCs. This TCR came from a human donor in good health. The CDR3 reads CASSLLQGYYGYTF. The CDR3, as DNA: TGTGCCAGCAGTTTACTACAGGGCTACTATGGCTACACCTTC.